This T cell receptor (beta chain) was identified in a study of T cell changes during pregnancy in multiple sclerosis. Germline assignment: CDR1 PRHDT and CDR2 FYEKMQ (reference sequence). The V segment lost 5 bases and the J segment 6 bases; nucleotides outside the gene matches: 8. This CDR3 is built from 15 residues. Clones were read by immunoSEQ multiplex PCR, and TCRdb kept only the in-frame ones, dropping some. The sample contains fewer than 70,000 clones, around 87% of which appear only once. The chain joins TRBV13 to TRBJ2-3; 10 nucleotides agree with TRBD2. Input material: peripheral blood from another person, used as feeder cells. The sequence came from a human donor whose cells served as feeder cells for cultures in a pregnancy study. CDR3 nucleotide sequence: TGTGCCAGCAGCCCCAAGACTAGCGGGCTGGATACGCAGTATTTT. It specifies CASSPKTSGLDTQYF.